This TCR beta chain stems from a study of control samples from healthy donors and cancer patients. Germline loops: CDR1 LGHDT, CDR2 YNNKEL (reference sequence). The CDR3 contains 15 residues. V was pared by 4 bases and J by 2 bases, with 4 bases of the junction left unmatched. TCRdb's table, derived via immunoSEQ multiplex PCR, lists solely in-frame clones and lacks some. Here the sample spans about 110,000 clones, approximately 82% being singletons. The chain has TRBV3-1 (or the pseudogene TRBV3-2) and TRBJ1-4; 7 bases are a match to TRBD1. This receptor was taken from a young man in good health. What was sequenced was blood. CDR3 in amino acids: CASSLMTGTNEKLFF. The CDR3 DNA reads as TGTGCCAGCAGCCTGATGACAGGGACTAATGAAAAACTGTTTTTT.